These T cell receptor beta chains were read from a single sample in a study of shared clonotypes between healthy human individuals. This table comes from immunoSEQ multiplex PCR, and its TCRdb copy is limited to in-frame clones, with some not included. The data show approximately 1,500,000 clones, approximately 97% seen once. Material for sequencing was naive CD4+ T cells sorted from blood. These receptors all stem from a man under 40 in good health. The CDR3 runs from the conserved cysteine through the conserved F or W. Each record gives: V gene, clone size, D gene, J gene, CDR3 DNA, CDR3 protein. D genes are given only for firm matches. Clone size appears in some rows only: once, few, many, or a class for an expanded clone.

TRBV5-1	NA	NA	TRBJ1-4	TGCGCCAGCAGCTTACAGGTCACTAATGAAAAACTGTTTTTT	CASSLQVTNEKLFF
TRBV9	NA	NA	TRBJ2-1	TGTGCCAGCAGCGTAGAGTGGGGGCTTTACAATGAGCAGTTCTTC	CASSVEWGLYNEQFF
TRBV4-1	NA	TRBD1	TRBJ1-1	TGCGCCAGCAGCCAACCGGGACAGGGCGACGCTGAAGCTTTCTTT	CASSQPGQGDAEAFF
TRBV4-1	NA	NA	TRBJ2-3	TGCGCCAGCAGCCAAGATGAACTAACCGTTACCACAGATACGCAGTATTTT	CASSQDELTVTTDTQYF
TRBV5-6	NA	NA	TRBJ2-6	TGTGCCAGCAGTTTCCTCCCCTCTGGGGCCAACGTCCTGACTTTC	CASSFLPSGANVLTF
TRBV5-6	NA	NA	TRBJ2-2	TGTGCCAGCAGCTTGGGGTCTAGAGGGGCCGGGGAGCTGTTTTTT	CASSLGSRGAGELFF
TRBV11-1	NA	TRBD2	TRBJ2-5	TGTGCCAGCAGCCCAAGGGCGGGGGGCAATGCGGAGACCCAGTACTTC	CASSPRAGGNAETQYF
TRBV2	NA	NA	TRBJ2-7	TGTGCCAGCAAGCGAAGCCTACGACTTGGATCCGAGCAGTACTTC	CASKRSLRLGSEQYF
TRBV13	NA	NA	TRBJ2-7	TGTGCCAGCAGCCGGTGGACAGTCGGCTACGAGCAGTACTTC	CASSRWTVGYEQYF
TRBV7-9	NA	NA	TRBJ2-3	TGTGCCAGCAGCTTCGGGGATGGGGGTGGAGATACGCAGTATTTT	CASSFGDGGGDTQYF
TRBV5-4	NA	NA	TRBJ2-5	TGTGCCAGCAGCTTGGTCGGGGGACCAGAGACCCAGTACTTC	CASSLVGGPETQYF
TRBV9	NA	NA	TRBJ2-3	TGTGCCAGCAGCTCGGGACCTCCCCCGGATACGCAGTATTTT	CASSSGPPPDTQYF
TRBV18	NA	TRBD2	TRBJ2-5	TGTGCCAGCTCACCACCCCTAGCGGGAGGTGCAGAGACCCAGCACTTC	CASSPPLAGGAETQHF
TRBV18	NA	TRBD2	TRBJ2-3	TGTGCCAGCTCACGTGGGCGGGAGTTAAGTGGTACGCAGTATTTT	CASSRGRELSGTQYF
TRBV19	NA	NA	TRBJ2-3	TGTGCCAGTAGTATCGGCGGGACAGCGAGGGGCACAGATACGCAGTATTTT	CASSIGGTARGTDTQYF
TRBV19	NA	TRBD2	TRBJ2-5	TGTGCCAGCCGACGGACTAGCTATGAGACCCAGTACTTC	CASRRTSYETQYF
TRBV25-1	NA	NA	TRBJ2-7	TGTGCCAGCAGTGGTGTGGGATGGACCTACGAGCAGTACTTC	CASSGVGWTYEQYF
TRBV19	NA	TRBD1	TRBJ2-5	TGTGCCAGTAGTGACCGGGACAGGGGGTTGGGGACCCAGTACTTC	CASSDRDRGLGTQYF
TRBV7-8	NA	NA	TRBJ2-7	TGTGCCAGCAGCCAAGGGGTACCCCTCTACGAGCAGTACTTC	CASSQGVPLYEQYF
TRBV5-1	NA	NA	TRBJ2-3	TGCGCCAGCAGCCGCCGATTTTTAGCAGGAGATACGCAGTATTTT	CASSRRFLAGDTQYF
TRBV9	NA	NA	TRBJ2-5	TGTGCCAGCAGCGTAGGAGGATACCAAGAGACCCAGTACTTC	CASSVGGYQETQYF
TRBV5-1	NA	TRBD1	TRBJ1-1	TGCGCCAGCAGTCGGGACAGGGGGACTGAAGCTTTCTTT	CASSRDRGTEAFF
TRBV7-3	NA	NA	TRBJ2-1	TGTGCCAGCAGCTTAAGTGGTGGATTCGCCCACAATGAGCAGTTCTTC	CASSLSGGFAHNEQFF
TRBV28	NA	NA	TRBJ2-2	TGTGCCAGCCTTGGTGGGACCGGGGAGCTGTTTTTT	CASLGGTGELFF
TRBV5-6	NA	NA	TRBJ2-7	TGTGCCAGCAGCTTGGACAGATCCTACGAGCAGTACTTC	CASSLDRSYEQYF
TRBV27	NA	TRBD2	TRBJ2-1	TGTGCCAGCAGACTAGCGGCCGATTGGGGGAATGAGCAGTTCTTC	CASRLAADWGNEQFF
TRBV6-5	NA	TRBD2	TRBJ2-7	TGTGCCAGCAGTTACGCCGGGACCAAAGGGAGGGGCCAGTACTTC	CASSYAGTKGRGQYF
TRBV18	NA	TRBD2	TRBJ2-1	TGTGCCAGCTCACCACCGTTTAGCGGGAGTTCCTACAATGAGCAGTTCTTC	CASSPPFSGSSYNEQFF
TRBV7-2	NA	TRBD1	TRBJ1-3	TGTGCCAGCAGCTTAGGAGGGACAGTCTCTGGAAACACCATATATTTT	CASSLGGTVSGNTIYF
TRBV28	NA	TRBD1	TRBJ2-1	TGTGCCAGCAGTCCCCGGGACAGGGGACGCAATGAGCAGTTCTTC	CASSPRDRGRNEQFF
TRBV4-3	NA	TRBD1	TRBJ2-1	TGCGCCAGCAGCCTCCGGACAGGGATCTACAATGAGCAGTTCTTC	CASSLRTGIYNEQFF
TRBV7-2	once	TRBD2	TRBJ2-1	TGTGCCAGCAGCACCCGCTCTACTAGCGGTTACAATGAGCAGTTCTTC	CASSTRSTSGYNEQFF
TRBV5-1	NA	NA	TRBJ1-4	TGCGCCAGCAGCCCAGCCGGGACCGGTAATGAAAAACTGTTTTTT	CASSPAGTGNEKLFF
TRBV11-2	NA	TRBD1	TRBJ2-2	TGTGCCAGCAGCTTAGATCCGGCCCCCGACAGGGTCGGGGAGCTGTTTTTT	CASSLDPAPDRVGELFF
TRBV7-2	NA	NA	TRBJ2-7	TGTGCCAGCAGCTTGGCTAGCTTCTCCTACGAGCAGTACTTC	CASSLASFSYEQYF
TRBV18	NA	NA	TRBJ1-5	TGTGCCAGCTCAGATTATGGTCAGCCCCAGCATTTT	CASSDYGQPQHF
TRBV7-9	NA	NA	TRBJ2-7	TGTGCCAGCAGCTTCGTCGAGCTCGGTGAGCAGTACTTC	CASSFVELGEQYF
TRBV6-1	NA	NA	TRBJ1-2	TGTGCCAGCAGTGCATTTGCAGGGAGTCACGGCTACACCTTC	CASSAFAGSHGYTF
TRBV7-6	NA	NA	TRBJ2-3	TGTGCCAGCAGCCCGAGGATGGGCACAGATACGCAGTATTTT	CASSPRMGTDTQYF
TRBV9	NA	NA	TRBJ2-5	TGTGCCAGCAGCGATACCAAGGGCCAGTACTTC	CASSDTKGQYF
TRBV5-1	NA	TRBD2	TRBJ2-3	TGCGCCAGCAGCCTACAACTAGCGGGAGGAGCAGATACGCAGTATTTT	CASSLQLAGGADTQYF
TRBV28	NA	TRBD1	TRBJ1-1	TGTGCCAGCAGCGAACATAGACAGGGAGACACTGAAGCTTTCTTT	CASSEHRQGDTEAFF
TRBV30	NA	NA	TRBJ2-7	TGTGCCTGGAGTGTTGGGGGGTACGAGCAGTACTTC	CAWSVGGYEQYF
TRBV2	NA	NA	TRBJ2-5	TGTGCCAGCAGGGGAGAGACCCAGTACTTC	CASRGETQYF
TRBV5-1	NA	NA	TRBJ2-2	TGCGCCAGCAGCTCCCCCAGGGGGAGGGAGAACACCGGGGAGCTGTTTTTT	CASSSPRGRENTGELFF